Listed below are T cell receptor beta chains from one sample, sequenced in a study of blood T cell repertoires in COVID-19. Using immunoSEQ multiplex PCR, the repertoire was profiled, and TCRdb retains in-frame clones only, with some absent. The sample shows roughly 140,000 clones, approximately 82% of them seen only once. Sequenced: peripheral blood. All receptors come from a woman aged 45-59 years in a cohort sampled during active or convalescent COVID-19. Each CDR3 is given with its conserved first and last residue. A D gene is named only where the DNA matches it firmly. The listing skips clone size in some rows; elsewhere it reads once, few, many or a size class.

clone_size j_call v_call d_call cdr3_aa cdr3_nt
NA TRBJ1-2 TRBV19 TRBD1 CASSIDRGGGYTF TGTGCCAGTAGTATCGACAGGGGAGGTGGCTACACCTTC
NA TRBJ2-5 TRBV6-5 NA CASKREEEQETQYF TGTGCCAGCAAAAGGGAGGAGGAGCAAGAGACCCAGTACTTC
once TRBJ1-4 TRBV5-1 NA CASSLVAGPNEKLFF TGCGCCAGCAGCTTGGTGGCAGGTCCTAATGAAAAACTGTTTTTT
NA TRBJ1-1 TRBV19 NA CASSSPNTEAFF TGTGCCAGTTCATCCCCGAACACTGAAGCTTTCTTT
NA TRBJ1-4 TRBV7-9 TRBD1 CATDRDGEKLFF TGTGCCACCGACAGGGACGGTGAAAAACTGTTTTTT
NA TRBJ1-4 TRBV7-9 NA CASSLESRGSEKLFF TGTGCCAGCAGCTTAGAGTCTCGGGGGAGTGAAAAACTGTTTTTT
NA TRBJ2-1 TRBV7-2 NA CASSSGTYNEQFF TGTGCCAGCAGCTCCGGGACTTACAATGAGCAGTTCTTC
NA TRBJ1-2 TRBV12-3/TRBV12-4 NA CASRVTGSGGYTF TGTGCCAGCAGGGTAACAGGGTCTGGTGGCTACACCTTC
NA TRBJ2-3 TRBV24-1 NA CATQPGGSNTDTQYF TGTGCCACCCAACCAGGAGGCAGCAACACAGATACGCAGTATTTT
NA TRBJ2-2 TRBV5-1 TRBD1 CASSPGDRANTGELFF TGCGCCAGCAGCCCAGGGGACAGGGCTAACACCGGGGAGCTGTTTTTT
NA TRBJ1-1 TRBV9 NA CASSPLGGRGAEAFF TGTGCCAGCAGCCCACTGGGGGGGCGCGGGGCTGAAGCTTTCTTT
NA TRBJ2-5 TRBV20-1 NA CSAILQETQYF TGCAGTGCCATACTCCAAGAGACCCAGTACTTC
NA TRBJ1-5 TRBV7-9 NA CASSSDGGGNQPQHF TGTGCCAGCAGCTCAGACGGAGGTGGCAATCAGCCCCAGCATTTT
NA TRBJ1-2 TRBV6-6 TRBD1 CASSASGTELYGYTF TGTGCCAGCAGTGCCTCCGGGACAGAACTCTATGGCTACACCTTC
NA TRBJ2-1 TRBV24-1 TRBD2 CATSEQLAGGYNEQFF TGTGCCACCAGTGAACAACTAGCGGGGGGGTACAATGAGCAGTTCTTC
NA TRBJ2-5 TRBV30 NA CAWMGLLQETQYF TGTGCCTGGATGGGACTTCTCCAAGAGACCCAGTACTTC
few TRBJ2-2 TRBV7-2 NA CASSLQRNTGELFF TGTGCCAGCAGCTTACAGCGGAACACCGGGGAGCTGTTTTTT
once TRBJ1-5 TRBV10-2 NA CASSDPDRDQPQHF TGCGCCAGCAGTGATCCGGACAGAGATCAGCCCCAGCATTTT
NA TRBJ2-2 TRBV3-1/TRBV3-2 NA CASRVWASGELFF TGTGCCAGCAGGGTATGGGCGTCCGGGGAGCTGTTTTTT
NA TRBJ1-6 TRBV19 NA CASRPSRVVGSPLHF TGTGCCAGTAGACCGTCTCGGGTCGTCGGCTCACCCCTCCACTTT
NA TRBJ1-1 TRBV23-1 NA CASSQMEGGERDTEAFF TGCGCCAGCAGTCAAATGGAGGGGGGGGAAAGGGACACTGAAGCTTTCTTT
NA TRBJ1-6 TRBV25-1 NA CASSGVGGNSPLHF TGTGCCAGCAGTGGGGTCGGGGGGAATTCACCCCTCCACTTT
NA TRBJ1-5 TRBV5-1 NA CASSLESGGNQPQHF TGCGCCAGCAGCTTGGAGTCCGGGGGCAATCAGCCCCAGCATTTT
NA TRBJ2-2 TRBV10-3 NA CAISGASGELFF TGTGCCATCAGTGGGGCGTCCGGGGAGCTGTTTTTT
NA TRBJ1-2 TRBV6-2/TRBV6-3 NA CASSRTDRSYTF TGTGCCAGCAGCCGCACTGACAGGAGCTACACCTTC
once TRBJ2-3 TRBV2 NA CASSEPSSPDTQYF TGTGCCAGCAGTGAGCCTAGTTCCCCAGATACGCAGTATTTT
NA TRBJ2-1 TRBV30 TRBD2 CAWSGGSNNEQFF TGTGCCTGGAGCGGGGGGAGCAACAATGAGCAGTTCTTC
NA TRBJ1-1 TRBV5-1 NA CASSIELTNTEAFF TGCGCCAGCAGCATAGAATTAACGAACACTGAAGCTTTCTTT
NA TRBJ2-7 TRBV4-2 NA CASSQRGGQSEQYF TGTGCCAGCAGCCAGAGGGGGGGCCAGTCCGAGCAGTACTTC
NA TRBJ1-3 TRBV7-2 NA CASSLAQLSGNTIYF TGTGCCAGCAGCTTAGCACAGCTCTCTGGAAACACCATATATTTT
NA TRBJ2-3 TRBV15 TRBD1 CATSRARTGDTDTQYF TGTGCCACCAGCAGAGCCCGGACAGGGGACACAGATACGCAGTATTTT
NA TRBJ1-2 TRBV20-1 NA CSASGPRGRYGYTF TGCAGTGCTAGTGGACCGCGGGGTCGGTATGGCTACACCTTC